This T cell receptor (beta chain) stems from a study of shared clonotypes between healthy human individuals. Whole-study findings and limits: What limited the represented genetic and exposure-history diversity was the small number of donors.

It was CD45RO-negative cells, positively selected for CCR7, that made up naive CD8 cells, with terminally differentiated effector memory CD45RA+ cells excluded. Per the original data handling: ImmunoSEQ sequences covered only the junction and lacked quality scores; filtering therefore differed. Sequencing was performed with immunoSEQ multiplex PCR; in TCRdb, only in-frame clones are kept and a portion is missing. V and J calls and clone size are copied from that table; D and trimming were computed from the DNA. Of about 2.1 million clones listed, just over 90% are singletons. The CDR3 loop spans 12 amino acids. In germline, CDR1 is MNHEY, CDR2 SVGAGI. Trimming cost V 6 bases and J 5 bases, with 10 bases left between them. On this clone itself: The antigen is undetermined.

The sequenced sample consisted of naive CD8+ T cells from PBMCs. The receptor was isolated from a man in his late teens or twenties in good health. Some clones in this sample may be carry-over from other donors' samples. The J gene is TRBJ2-5, the V gene TRBV6-5; D is unclear. As DNA, the CDR3 is TGTGCCAGCAGGCATCCCGGGGAGACCCAGTACTTC. This gives the protein CASRHPGETQYF.